The 16 T cell receptor beta chains listed next were all sequenced from one sample in a study of T cell repertoires in cytomegalovirus infection (dated by TCRdb to about 2019). These receptors have no identified antigens. The sequencer listed for this sample is Illumina HiSeq 1500. TCRdb cleaned the public reads at Q25 with fastp, built clones with MiXCR and kept in-frame beta chains. Entries are consolidated by CDR3 protein sequence, retaining the most common genes and DNA. This sample is represented by 60,000 to 85,000 distinct CDR3 sequences; 22% of them were singletons. 60% to 85% of the sample is in the top ten clones. The specimen sequenced was PBMCs, sequenced either directly or after in vitro stimulation (not recorded which). Receptors originate from a human donor in good health (CMV status not recorded). Some clones in this sample may be carry-over from other donors' samples.

The chain is built from TRBV5-4 and TRBJ2-5; 8 nucleotides match TRBD1. J lost 5 bases, V lost 5 bases, and 5 bases had no gene match. This CDR3 has 13 amino acids. Germline values: CDR1 SGHNT, CDR2 YYREEE (reference sequence). CDR3 amino acids: CASSAGGGETQYF. The CDR3 DNA follows: TGTGCCAGCAGTGCAGGGGGCGGGGAGACCCAGTACTTC.

In its sample, this clonotype was seen many times. This chain joins TRBV28 and TRBJ1-2; D not resolved. Between the trimmed V and J ends, which lost 6 bases and 8 bases, there was a span of 10 bases. The CDR3 sequence is 11 residues long. Germline V gene data show CDR1 as MDHEN and CDR2 as SYDVKM. CDR3 region: CASSNPRGYTF. The CDR3 DNA reads as TGTGCCAGCAGCAATCCCCGCGGCTACACCTTC.

The table lists this clonotype with many counts. The rearrangement joins TRBV7-2 to TRBJ2-1; TRBD1 aligns across 9 bases. The germline CDR1 and CDR2 sequences are SGHTA and FQGNSA. This CDR3 contains 18 residues. Trimming at V came to 2 bases and at J to 9 bases, leaving 17 bases not matched to a gene. The CDR3 region is CASSLTSGGTGRFREQFF. The CDR3 DNA reads as TGTGCCAGCAGCTTAACGTCCGGGGGGACAGGGAGATTTCGTGAGCAGTTCTTC.

This clonotype was seen a handful of times. V is TRBV9 and J is TRBJ1-1; D remains unclear. V gave up 5 bases and J gave up 1 base, with 12 bases separating them. The CDR3 consists of 14 residues. The germline V gene has CDR1 SGDLS and CDR2 YYNGEE. CDR3 protein: CASSADTSNTEAFF. The CDR3 DNA reads TGTGCCAGCAGTGCTGACACCTCGAACACTGAAGCTTTCTTT.

There are many counts of this clonotype. The chain uses TRBV11-1 and TRBJ2-1, with TRBD1 matching over 11 bases. This CDR3 has 16 amino acids. The germline V gene has CDR1 SGHAT and CDR2 FQDESV (reference sequence). The V and J ends lost 1 base and 3 bases, in that order; junction bases with no gene match: 2. CDR3 residues: CASSLDGTGGYNEQFF. CDR3 sequence (DNA): TGTGCCAGCAGCTTAGACGGGACAGGGGGCTACAATGAGCAGTTCTTC.

V gene TRBV4-3 combines with J gene TRBJ1-3, with D unresolved. The CDR3 has 13 residues. Germline CDR1 LGHNA, CDR2 YSLEER. The V and J ends lost 4 bases and 4 bases respectively, with 8 bases between them. The CDR3 DNA is TGCGCCAGCAGCCCTGTGCGGGGAAACACCATATATTTT. It translates to CASSPVRGNTIYF.

This chain uses TRBV27 with TRBJ2-7; D not resolved. CDR1 and CDR2 (germline): MNHEY, SMNVEV (reference sequence). V shed 4 bases and J shed 5 bases, with 12 bases lying between them. There are 13 residues in the CDR3. CDR3 nucleotides: TGTGCCAGCAGTTCTCCTCATAGCCACGAGCAGTACGTC. Translation: CASSSPHSHEQYV.

The V and J genes are TRBV6-6 and TRBJ2-7; TRBD2 matches at 12 bases. This CDR3 spans 17 amino acids. The V gene end was trimmed by 6 bases and the J gene end by 0 bases; junction bases not matched to a gene: 9. The germline V gene encodes CDR1 MNHNY and CDR2 SVGAGI (reference sequence). Written as DNA, the CDR3 is TGTGCCAGCAGCCAGACTAGCGGGAGTTCTACCTCCTACGAGCAGTACTTC. It specifies CASSQTSGSSTSYEQYF.

This clonotype appeared a few times. The gene calls are TRBV12-3 or TRBV12-4 and TRBJ1-2; no reliable D call. The CDR3 contains 16 residues. With 3 bases removed from V and 2 bases from J, the gap between germline ends came to 16 bases. The CDR3 DNA reads as TGTGCCAGCAGTTTTTGGGAACGCGGCAGCAACTATGGCTACACCTTC. Translation gives CASSFWERGSNYGYTF.

The table lists this clonotype with a few counts. The rearrangement uses TRBV20-1 and TRBJ1-1; D unresolved. The CDR3 has 14 residues. Trimming pared 1 base from V and 6 bases from J, leaving 15 bases between. The V gene's germline CDR1 is DFQATT and CDR2 SNEGSKA (reference sequence). CDR3: CSARGGTVYSEAFF. DNA of the CDR3: TGCAGTGCTAGAGGGGGAACAGTCTATTCTGAAGCTTTCTTT.

This clonotype turned up a few times. The genes are TRBV18 and TRBJ2-5; possible D gene TRBD2, 5 bases. Between the trimmed V and J ends, which lost 1 base and 1 base, there was a span of 19 bases. The CDR3 extends over 18 amino acids. Germline lookup yields CDR1 KGHSH and CDR2 LQKENI. DNA of the CDR3: TGTGCCAGCTCACCACTTTTTGGCGGGTCCATCCCCCAAGAGACCCAGTACTTC. The encoded protein is CASSPLFGGSIPQETQYF.

The CDR3 sequence is CASSSKLAGGLDEQFF. CDR3 nucleotides: TGTGCCAGCAGCAGCAAACTAGCGGGAGGGCTGGATGAGCAGTTCTTC. The chain combines TRBV7-6 with TRBJ2-1, with 13 bases matching TRBD2. V shed 5 bases, J shed 8 bases, and the junction held 9 bases outside the gene matches. The CDR3 loop spans 16 amino acids. Germline V lookup: CDR1 SGHVS, CDR2 FNYEAQ.

This clonotype was counted at least ten times. The chain links TRBV7-9 to TRBJ2-1; 9 bases are shared with TRBD2. The CDR3 extends over 15 amino acids. Germline V gene lookup returns CDR1 SEHNR and CDR2 FQNEAQ (reference sequence). The V gene end was trimmed by 4 bases and the J gene end by 5 bases; junction bases not matched to a gene: 6. The CDR3 sequence is CASSSVSGGNNEQFF. As DNA, the CDR3 is TGTGCCAGCAGCTCAGTAAGCGGGGGGAACAATGAGCAGTTCTTC.

The table lists this clonotype with a few counts. This sequence joins TRBV10-3 and TRBJ2-7, with 7 bases identical to TRBD2. V dropped 8 bases and J dropped 7; count of bases not matched to a gene: 11. Germline-derived CDR1 and CDR2 are ENHRY and SYGVKD. CDR3 length: 13 residues. The CDR3 DNA is TGTGCCATCGGGACGGCCGGCGGGGGAGAGCAGTACGTC. It translates to CAIGTAGGGEQYV.

This clonotype was seen only a few times. V is TRBV4-1 and J is TRBJ1-3; D uncertain. The CDR3 has 15 residues. The germline CDR1 and CDR2 sequences are MGHRA and YSYEKL. Trimming took 1 base from V and 4 from J, leaving 11 bases between them. The CDR3 DNA sequence: TGCGCCAGCAGCCAAGGGGCAAGGTCCGGAAACACCATATATTTT. It translates to CASSQGARSGNTIYF.

The table lists this clonotype with a few counts. The gene calls are TRBV11-3 and TRBJ2-3; D possibly corresponds to TRBD1 (6 bases). Trimming pared 5 bases from V and 4 bases from J, leaving 16 bases between. This CDR3 spans 15 amino acids. Germline CDR1 SGHNT, CDR2 YENEEA. The CDR3 coding sequence is TGTGCCAGCAGCCTCCCAGGACAGTGGGCAGATACGCAGTATTTT. Protein product: CASSLPGQWADTQYF.